This entry lists 4 T cell receptor beta chains sequenced from one sample in a study of T-cell reconstitution after alpha-beta-depleted transplantation in children. A TCRbeta library incorporating unique molecular identifiers was prepared. TCRdb processed the PCR reads anew with MiXCR; each CDR3 protein has one entry. The repertoire consists of 140,000 or so distinct CDR3 sequences, with around 8.8% occurring once and the leading ten covering about a sixth. Sequenced here: PBMCs, mostly from graft donor cells, sampled 180 days after TCRalphabeta/CD19-depleted stem cell transplant. All receptors derive from a female patient aged 2-15 years who had a stem cell transplant for congenital amegakaryocytic thrombocytopenia, so the T cells may come from the graft donor.

The V call is TRBV20-1, the J call TRBJ2-7, with 13 bases aligning to TRBD2. The germline CDR1 and CDR2 sequences are DFQATT and SNEGSKA (reference sequence). The CDR3 extends over 16 amino acids. The junction had 6 bases not matched to a gene; V was cut back by 2 bases and J by 2 bases. The CDR3: CSARKLGLAGAYEQYF. The CDR3, as DNA: TGCAGTGCTAGAAAACTAGGACTAGCGGGGGCCTACGAGCAGTACTTC.

This clonotype was observed many times. The J gene is TRBJ2-7, the V gene TRBV27, with TRBD2 matching over 10 bases. The CDR3 contains 14 residues. V lost 4 bases and J lost 2; bases outside the gene matches: 2. From germline, CDR1 is MNHEY and CDR2 SMNVEV (reference sequence). The CDR3 DNA reads as TGTGCCAGCAGTTACACTAGCGGGGCCTACGAGCAGTACTTC. Translated: CASSYTSGAYEQYF.

This clonotype was picked up many times. The chain combines TRBV29-1 with TRBJ2-1, with 7 bases aligning to TRBD2. V trimming: 6 bases; J trimming: 4 bases; junction bases outside the gene matches: 18. Per the germline V gene, CDR1 is SQVTM and CDR2 is ANQGSEA. CDR3 length: 17 residues. The chain's CDR3 is CSVGLALGGMRYNEQFF. DNA for the CDR3: TGCAGCGTGGGACTGGCGCTCGGGGGGATGAGATACAATGAGCAGTTCTTC.

This clonotype was seen ten or more times. CDR3 DNA: TGCACAGACGCTAGCGGGAGGGTCGGGGAGCAGTTCTTC. Protein product: CTDASGRVGEQFF. V is TRBV1 and J is TRBJ2-1; TRBD2 is the table's D call and was not checked against the DNA. TRBV1 counts as a pseudogene. The CDR3 contains 13 residues.